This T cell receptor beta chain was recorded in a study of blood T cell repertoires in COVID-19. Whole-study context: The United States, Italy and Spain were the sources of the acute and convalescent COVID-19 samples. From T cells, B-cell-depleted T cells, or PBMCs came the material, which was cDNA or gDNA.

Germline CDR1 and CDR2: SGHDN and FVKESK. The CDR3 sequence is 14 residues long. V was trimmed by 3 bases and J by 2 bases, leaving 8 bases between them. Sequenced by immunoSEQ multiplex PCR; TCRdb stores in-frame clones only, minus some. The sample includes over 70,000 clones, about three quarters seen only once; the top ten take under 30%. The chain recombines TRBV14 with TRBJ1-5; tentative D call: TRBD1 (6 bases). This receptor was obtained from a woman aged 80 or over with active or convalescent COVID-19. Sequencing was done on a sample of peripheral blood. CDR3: CASSQTGGNQPQHF. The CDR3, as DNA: TGTGCCAGCAGCCAGACAGGTGGCAATCAGCCCCAGCATTTT.